Listed below are T cell receptor beta chains from one sample, sequenced in a study of T cells after yellow fever vaccination. In TCRdb, the 5' RACE reads were re-called with MiXCR into one record per CDR3 protein. Counted here are 610,000 or so distinct CDR3 sequences, about 12% occurring once; the ten biggest clones make up under 15%. The sequencing here drew on PBMCs, taken on the day of the yellow fever booster vaccination. These receptors were collected from a man under 40 who received the YFV17D yellow fever vaccine. Both conserved end residues are part of each CDR3. D genes are given only for firm matches. Not all rows give a size; the values are once, few, many and, for expanded clones, a class.

TRBJ2-2 - TRBV5-1 - 14 TGCGCCAGCCTCCCAGCATCGAACACCGGGGAGCTGTTTTTT CASLPASNTGELFF
TRBJ2-3 TRBD2 TRBV20-1 few 14 TGCAGTGCTTTTTCAGCGGGGAGATCGGATACGCAGTATTTT CSAFSAGRSDTQYF
TRBJ2-3 - TRBV11-2 - 18 TGTGCCAGCAGCTTAGTCCCAGGCCCGGGACGACGGTCGGATACGCAGTATTTT CASSLVPGPGRRSDTQYF
TRBJ2-4 TRBD1 TRBV7-9 many 14 TGTGCCAGCAGGGCCGGGACAGCCCAAAACATTCAGTACTTC CASRAGTAQNIQYF
TRBJ2-5 - TRBV5-1 few 14 TGCGCCAGCAGCTTAAAGAGCACCCAAGAGACCCAGTACTTC CASSLKSTQETQYF
TRBJ2-5 - TRBV15 few 13 TGTGCCACCAGCAGAGTTGGGGAAGAGACCCAGTACTTC CATSRVGEETQYF
TRBJ2-3 TRBD2 TRBV12-3/TRBV12-4 few 16 TGTGCCAGCATTTCTAGCGGGAGGGGGGCCACAGATACGCAGTATTTT CASISSGRGATDTQYF
TRBJ2-5 TRBD2 TRBV20-1 - 17 TGCAGTGCTAGAGCCTCCATAGCGGGACCCTCCCGGTGGGACCAGTACTTC CSARASIAGPSRWDQYF
TRBJ2-5 - TRBV7-9 - 13 TGTGCCAGCAGCTTTGAACAGGGTGGGACCCAGTACTTC CASSFEQGGTQYF
TRBJ1-4 - TRBV20-1 - 10 TGCAGTGCTAGAGGTGAAAAACTGTTTTTT CSARGEKLFF
TRBJ2-1 - TRBV7-2 once 16 TGTGCCAGCAGCTCCACAATCCGGCGCCCTCCCGATGAGCAGTTCTTC CASSSTIRRPPDEQFF
TRBJ2-5 TRBD2 TRBV20-1 few 15 TGCAGTGCTACCATAGCGGGAGGGCCGGGAGAGACCCAGTACTTC CSATIAGGPGETQYF
TRBJ2-3 TRBD2 TRBV7-2 - 12 TGTGCCAGCAGCGTGGGACTAGAAACGCAGTATTTT CASSVGLETQYF
TRBJ1-6 - TRBV12-3/TRBV12-4 - 13 TGTGCCAGCAGGTGGACGGTAAATTCACCCCTCCACTTT CASRWTVNSPLHF
TRBJ1-2 - TRBV10-3 many 14 TGTGCCATCACCCCGACACAGGGCGGTGGTGACTACACCTTC CAITPTQGGGDYTF
TRBJ2-1 TRBD2 TRBV4-3 many 17 TGCGCCAGCAGCCAAGAGGAAGCGGGAGCCTCCTACAATGAGCAGTTCTTC CASSQEEAGASYNEQFF
TRBJ1-2 - TRBV5-1 many 12 TGCGCCAGCAGCTTGGATGGACACAAATACACCTTC CASSLDGHKYTF
TRBJ1-1 - TRBV7-3 medium-sized 13 TGTGCCAGCAGCTTAGGCTACAACACTGAAGCTTTCTTT CASSLGYNTEAFF
TRBJ2-1 - TRBV6-1 - 14 TGTGCCAGCAGTGCCAACCAGCAGGGTTCTGAGCAGTTCTTC CASSANQQGSEQFF
TRBJ2-1 - TRBV3-1 - 19 TGTGCCAGCAGCCATACCCCGGGTCCTAAATTACCAAGAGACAATGAGCAGTTCTTC CASSHTPGPKLPRDNEQFF
TRBJ1-5 - TRBV25-1 few 13 TGTGCCAGCAGTGCCTCGGGGAATCAGCCCCAGCATTTT CASSASGNQPQHF
TRBJ2-1 TRBD2 TRBV20-1 - 16 TGCAGTGCTAGAGTGGCGGAAGCGGGAACCTACAATGAGCAGTTCTTC CSARVAEAGTYNEQFF
TRBJ1-1 TRBD1 TRBV6-2/TRBV6-3 - 12 TGTGCCAGCAGCCCGACAGGGATATTAGCTTTCTTT CASSPTGILAFF
TRBJ2-2 - TRBV5-5 - 15 TGTGCCAGCAGCTTGTTGTCTAGCGACACCGGGGAGCTGTTTTTT CASSLLSSDTGELFF
TRBJ2-3 TRBD1 TRBV4-3 - 15 TGCGCCAGCAGCCAAGGGGCAGGGGGAGTAGATACGCAGTATTTT CASSQGAGGVDTQYF
TRBJ2-5 TRBD2 TRBV7-2 few 15 TGTGCCAGCAGCCCCTATACGGGGGGCCAAGAGACCCAGTACTTC CASSPYTGGQETQYF
TRBJ2-7 TRBD1 TRBV29-1 - 12 TGCAGCGTCGGGACAGGGGGCTCCGAGCAGTACTTC CSVGTGGSEQYF
TRBJ1-2 - TRBV6-5 many 12 TGTGCCACCAAGCAGGGTAACTATGGCTACACCTTC CATKQGNYGYTF
TRBJ2-3 - TRBV29-1 - 13 TGCAGCGGAGGGGGGGACCCCTTAGGAACGCAGTATTTT CSGGGDPLGTQYF
TRBJ2-1 TRBD2 TRBV28 once 14 TGTGCCAGCAGGCGACTAGCGGGCCACAATGAGCAGTTCTTC CASRRLAGHNEQFF
TRBJ1-5 TRBD1 TRBV12-3/TRBV12-4 few 16 TGTGCCAGCGGTCGGGACAGACTACTGGCGGGACAGCCCCAGCATTTT CASGRDRLLAGQPQHF
TRBJ1-3 - TRBV5-1 many 14 TGCGCCAGCAGCTTGGCCGGCAGCGGAAACACCATATATTTT CASSLAGSGNTIYF
TRBJ2-4 - TRBV4-3 few 18 TGCGCCAGCAGCCAAGGTCTAGCCGGACGAAGTTACAAAAACATTCAGTACTTC CASSQGLAGRSYKNIQYF
TRBJ2-3 - TRBV6-1 few 15 TGTGCCAGCAGTCCCTGGCACCAGACTGCAGATACGCAGTATTTT CASSPWHQTADTQYF
TRBJ2-1 - TRBV4-2 - 14 TGTGCCAGCAGCCAAGGCGGAAGCCACAATGAGCAGTTCTTC CASSQGGSHNEQFF
TRBJ2-7 TRBD1 TRBV27 - 16 TGTGCCAGCAGTTTGAACGGACAGGGGGTCTCCTACGAGCAGTACTTC CASSLNGQGVSYEQYF
TRBJ2-6 - TRBV12-3/TRBV12-4 - 17 TGTGCCAGCAGTCTCCGTGCAGGGAGGCCTGGGGCCAACGTCCTGACTTTC CASSLRAGRPGANVLTF
TRBJ2-1 - TRBV5-1 - 15 TGCGCCAGCAGCCTGGACACCGAGCCCTACAATGAGCAGTTCTTC CASSLDTEPYNEQFF